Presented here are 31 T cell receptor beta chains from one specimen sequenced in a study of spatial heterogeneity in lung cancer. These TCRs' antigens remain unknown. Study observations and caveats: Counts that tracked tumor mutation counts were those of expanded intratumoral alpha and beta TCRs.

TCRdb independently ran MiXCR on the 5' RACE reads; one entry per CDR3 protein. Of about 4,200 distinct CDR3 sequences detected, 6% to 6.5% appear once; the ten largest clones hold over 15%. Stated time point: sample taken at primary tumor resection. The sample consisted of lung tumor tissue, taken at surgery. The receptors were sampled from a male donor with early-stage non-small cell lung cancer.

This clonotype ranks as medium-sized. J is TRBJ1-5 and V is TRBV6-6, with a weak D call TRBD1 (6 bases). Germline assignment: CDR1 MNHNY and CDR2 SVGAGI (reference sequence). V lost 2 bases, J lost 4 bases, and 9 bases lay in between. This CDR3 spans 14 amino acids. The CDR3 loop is CASSYTGQNQPQHF. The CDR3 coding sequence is TGTGCCAGCAGTTACACCGGACAGAATCAGCCCCAGCATTTT.

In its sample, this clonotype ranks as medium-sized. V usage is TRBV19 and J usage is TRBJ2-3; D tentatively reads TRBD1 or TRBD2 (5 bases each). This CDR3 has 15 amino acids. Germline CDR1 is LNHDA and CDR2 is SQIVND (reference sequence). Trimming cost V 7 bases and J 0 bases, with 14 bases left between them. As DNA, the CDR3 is TGTGCCAGTAAGGCCGGGACGACTAGCACAGATACGCAGTATTTT. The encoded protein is CASKAGTTSTDTQYF.

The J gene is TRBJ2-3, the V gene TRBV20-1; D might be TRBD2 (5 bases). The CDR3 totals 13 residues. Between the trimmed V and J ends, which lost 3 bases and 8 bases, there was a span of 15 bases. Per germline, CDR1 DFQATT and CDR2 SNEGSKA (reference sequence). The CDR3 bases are TGCAGTGCTAGTCTTACTCGGGAAGCTACGCAGTATTTT. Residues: CSASLTREATQYF.

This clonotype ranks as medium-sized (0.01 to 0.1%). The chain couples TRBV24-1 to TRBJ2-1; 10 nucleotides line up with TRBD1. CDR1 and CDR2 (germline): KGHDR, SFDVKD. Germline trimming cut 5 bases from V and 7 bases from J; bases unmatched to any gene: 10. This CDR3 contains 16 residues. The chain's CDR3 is CATSGRGDRGLNEQFF. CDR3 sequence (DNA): TGTGCCACCAGTGGCAGGGGGGACAGGGGACTGAATGAGCAGTTCTTC.

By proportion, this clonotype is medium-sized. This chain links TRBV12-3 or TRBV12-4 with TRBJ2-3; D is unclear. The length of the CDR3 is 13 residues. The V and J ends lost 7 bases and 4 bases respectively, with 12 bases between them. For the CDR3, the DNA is TGTGCCAGCACAATCTCGCGGTCAGATACGCAGTATTTT. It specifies CASTISRSDTQYF.

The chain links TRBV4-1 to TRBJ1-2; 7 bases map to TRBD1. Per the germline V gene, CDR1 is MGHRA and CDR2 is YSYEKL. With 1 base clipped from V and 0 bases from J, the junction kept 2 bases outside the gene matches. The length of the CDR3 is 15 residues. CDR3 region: CASSQGGTANYGYTF. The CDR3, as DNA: TGCGCCAGCAGCCAAGGAGGGACAGCTAACTATGGCTACACCTTC.

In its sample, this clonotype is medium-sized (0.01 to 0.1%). This CDR3 is CASSQTGSNTGELFF. In DNA form, the CDR3 reads TGTGCCAGCAGCCAGACCGGATCGAACACCGGGGAGCTGTTTTTT. The chain has TRBV5-4 and TRBJ2-2, with D hard to call. CDR3 size: 15 residues. V gave up 4 bases and J gave up 0 bases, with 10 bases separating them. Germline CDR1 SGHNT, CDR2 YYREEE (reference sequence).

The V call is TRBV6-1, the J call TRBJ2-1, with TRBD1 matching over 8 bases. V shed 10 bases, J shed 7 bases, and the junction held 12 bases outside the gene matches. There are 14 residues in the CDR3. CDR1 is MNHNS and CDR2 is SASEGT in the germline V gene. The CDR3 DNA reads TGTGCCACCGAAAGGGACAGGAGTGGGAATGAGCAGTTCTTC. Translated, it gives CATERDRSGNEQFF.

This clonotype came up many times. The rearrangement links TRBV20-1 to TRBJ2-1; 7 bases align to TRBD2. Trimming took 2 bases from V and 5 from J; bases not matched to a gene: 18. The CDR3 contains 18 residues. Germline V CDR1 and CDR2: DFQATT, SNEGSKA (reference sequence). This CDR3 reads CSARKTVSRLAADNEQFF. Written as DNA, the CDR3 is TGCAGTGCTAGAAAAACTGTCAGTAGACTAGCAGCCGACAATGAGCAGTTCTTC.

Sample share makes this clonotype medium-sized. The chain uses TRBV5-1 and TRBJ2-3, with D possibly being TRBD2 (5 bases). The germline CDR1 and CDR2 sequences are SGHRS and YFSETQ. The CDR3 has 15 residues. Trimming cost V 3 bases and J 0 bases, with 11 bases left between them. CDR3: CASSSTGSSTDTQYF. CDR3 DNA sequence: TGCGCCAGCAGCTCGACGGGGTCTAGCACAGATACGCAGTATTTT.

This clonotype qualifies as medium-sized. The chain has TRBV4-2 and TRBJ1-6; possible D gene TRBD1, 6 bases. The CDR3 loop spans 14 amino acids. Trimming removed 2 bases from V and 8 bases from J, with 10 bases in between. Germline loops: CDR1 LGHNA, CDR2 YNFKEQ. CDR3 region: CASSQLQGHSPLHF. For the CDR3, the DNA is TGTGCCAGCAGCCAACTGCAGGGGCATTCACCCCTCCACTTT.

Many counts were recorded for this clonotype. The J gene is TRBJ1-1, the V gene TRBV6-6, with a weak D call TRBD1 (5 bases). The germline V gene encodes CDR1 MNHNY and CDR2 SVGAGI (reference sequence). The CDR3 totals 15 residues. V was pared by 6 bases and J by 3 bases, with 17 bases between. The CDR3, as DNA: TGTGCCAGCAGCCCCCGAGTGGGAGGGGACACTGAAGCTTTCTTT. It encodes CASSPRVGGDTEAFF.

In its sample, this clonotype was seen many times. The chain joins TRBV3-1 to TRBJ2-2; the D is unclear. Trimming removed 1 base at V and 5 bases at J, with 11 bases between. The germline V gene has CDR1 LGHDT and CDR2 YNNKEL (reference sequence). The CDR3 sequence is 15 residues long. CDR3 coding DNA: TGTGCCAGCAGCCAAGGGCGGAAACAGACCGGGGAGCTGTTTTTT. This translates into CASSQGRKQTGELFF.

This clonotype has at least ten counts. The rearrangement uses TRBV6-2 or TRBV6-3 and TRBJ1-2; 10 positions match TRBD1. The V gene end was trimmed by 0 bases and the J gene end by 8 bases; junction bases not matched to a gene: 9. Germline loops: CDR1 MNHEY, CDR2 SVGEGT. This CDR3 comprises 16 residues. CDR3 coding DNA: TGTGCCAGCAGTTACTCAGGGCGGACAGGGGGTAGAGGCTACACCTTC. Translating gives CASSYSGRTGGRGYTF.

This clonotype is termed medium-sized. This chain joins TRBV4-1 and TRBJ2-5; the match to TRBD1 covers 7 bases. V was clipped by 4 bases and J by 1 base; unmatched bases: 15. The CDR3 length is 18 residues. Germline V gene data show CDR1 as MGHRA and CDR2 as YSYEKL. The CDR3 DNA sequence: TGCGCCAGCAGCCTCGGCCTTACCGGGACAGTGGGCCAAGAGACCCAGTACTTC. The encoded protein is CASSLGLTGTVGQETQYF.

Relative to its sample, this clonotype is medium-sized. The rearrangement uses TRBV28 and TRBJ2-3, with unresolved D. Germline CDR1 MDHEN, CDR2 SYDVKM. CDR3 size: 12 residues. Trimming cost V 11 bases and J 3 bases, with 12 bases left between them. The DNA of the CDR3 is TGTGCCGCTATTGGGGTTACAGATACGCAGTATTTT. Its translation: CAAIGVTDTQYF.

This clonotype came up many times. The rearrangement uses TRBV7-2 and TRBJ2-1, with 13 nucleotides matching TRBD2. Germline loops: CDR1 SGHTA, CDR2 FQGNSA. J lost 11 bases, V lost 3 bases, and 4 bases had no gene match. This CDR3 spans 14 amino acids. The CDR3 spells CASSLELAGGKQFF. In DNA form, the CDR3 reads TGTGCCAGCAGCTTGGAACTAGCGGGGGGGAAGCAGTTCTTC. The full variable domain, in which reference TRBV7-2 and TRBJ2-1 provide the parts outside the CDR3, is GAGVSQSPSNKVTEKGKDVELRCDPISGHTALYWYRQSLGQGLEFLIYFQGNSAPDKSGLPSDRFSAERTGGSVSTLTIQRTQQEDSAVYLCASSLELAGGKQFFGPGTRLTVL.

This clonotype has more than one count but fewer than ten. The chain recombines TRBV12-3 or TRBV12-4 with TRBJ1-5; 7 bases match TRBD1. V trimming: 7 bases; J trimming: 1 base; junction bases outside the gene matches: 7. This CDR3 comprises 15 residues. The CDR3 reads CASTTGTASNQPQHF. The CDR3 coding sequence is TGTGCCAGCACCACCGGGACAGCGAGCAATCAGCCCCAGCATTTT.

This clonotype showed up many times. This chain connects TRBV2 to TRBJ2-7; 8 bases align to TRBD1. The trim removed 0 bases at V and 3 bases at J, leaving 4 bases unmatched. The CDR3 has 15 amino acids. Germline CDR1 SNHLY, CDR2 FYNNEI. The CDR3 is CASSEAIGQGYEQYF. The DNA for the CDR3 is TGTGCCAGCAGTGAAGCGATAGGACAGGGCTACGAGCAGTACTTC.

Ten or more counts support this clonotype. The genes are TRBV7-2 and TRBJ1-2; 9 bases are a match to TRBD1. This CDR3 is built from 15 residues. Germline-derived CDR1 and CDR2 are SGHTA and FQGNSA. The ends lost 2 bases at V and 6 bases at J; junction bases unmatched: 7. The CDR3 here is CASSLHRGQQDGYTF. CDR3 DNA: TGTGCCAGCAGCTTACACAGGGGGCAGCAAGATGGCTACACCTTC.

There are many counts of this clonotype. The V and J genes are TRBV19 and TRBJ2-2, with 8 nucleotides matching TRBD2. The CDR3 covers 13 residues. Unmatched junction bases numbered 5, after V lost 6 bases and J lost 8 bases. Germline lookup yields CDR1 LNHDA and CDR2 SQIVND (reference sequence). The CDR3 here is CASRSAGGGELFF. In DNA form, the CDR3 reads TGTGCCAGTAGATCGGCGGGAGGTGGGGAGCTGTTTTTT.

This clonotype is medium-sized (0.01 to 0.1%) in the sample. CDR3 loop: CSVGGQETQYF. The CDR3 DNA reads TGCAGCGTCGGCGGCCAAGAGACCCAGTACTTC. The gene calls are TRBV29-1 and TRBJ2-5; no firm D call. The germline V gene has CDR1 SQVTM and CDR2 ANQGSEA. V lost 6 bases and J 1 base, leaving 6 bases between the germline ends. This CDR3 has 11 amino acids. Full variable domain (rest looked up from reference TRBV29-1 and TRBJ2-5): SAVISQKPSRDICQRGTSLTIQCQVDSQVTMMFWYRQQPGQSLTLIATANQGSEATYESGFVIDKFPISRPNLTFSTLTVSNMSPEDSSIYLCSVGGQETQYFGPGTRLLVL.

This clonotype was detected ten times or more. CDR3 bases: TGTGCCAGCAGCTTGTTCGGCGACAGTGCGGCTCCTGGGGCCAACGTCCTGACTTTC. Its translation: CASSLFGDSAAPGANVLTF. The gene calls are TRBV7-6 and TRBJ2-6, with D possibly being TRBD1 (5 bases). The CDR3 totals 19 residues. From germline, CDR1 is SGHVS and CDR2 FNYEAQ. Between the trimmed V and J ends, which lost 3 bases and 2 bases, there was a span of 20 bases.

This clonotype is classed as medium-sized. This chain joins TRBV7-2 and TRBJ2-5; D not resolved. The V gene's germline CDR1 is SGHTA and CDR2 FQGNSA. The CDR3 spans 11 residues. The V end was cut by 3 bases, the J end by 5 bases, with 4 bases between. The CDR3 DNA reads TGTGCCAGCAGCTTGAAGGAGACCCAGTACTTC. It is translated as CASSLKETQYF. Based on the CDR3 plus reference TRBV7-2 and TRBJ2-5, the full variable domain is GAGVSQSPSNKVTEKGKDVELRCDPISGHTALYWYRQSLGQGLEFLIYFQGNSAPDKSGLPSDRFSAERTGGSVSTLTIQRTQQEDSAVYLCASSLKETQYFGPGTRLLVL.

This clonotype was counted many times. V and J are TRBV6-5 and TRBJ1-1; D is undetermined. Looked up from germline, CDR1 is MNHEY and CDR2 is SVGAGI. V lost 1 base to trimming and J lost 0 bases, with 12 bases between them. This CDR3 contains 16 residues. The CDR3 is CASSYYRDILNTEAFF. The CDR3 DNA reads TGTGCCAGCAGTTACTATAGAGACATCTTGAACACTGAAGCTTTCTTT.

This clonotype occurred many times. The CDR3 here is CASIPEGQETQYF. CDR3 DNA sequence: TGTGCCAGCATCCCGGAGGGTCAAGAGACCCAGTACTTC. V is TRBV12-3 or TRBV12-4 and J is TRBJ2-5; D possibly corresponds to TRBD2 (6 bases). This CDR3 has 13 residues. Deletions cut 7 bases from V and 2 bases from J, with 11 bases between.

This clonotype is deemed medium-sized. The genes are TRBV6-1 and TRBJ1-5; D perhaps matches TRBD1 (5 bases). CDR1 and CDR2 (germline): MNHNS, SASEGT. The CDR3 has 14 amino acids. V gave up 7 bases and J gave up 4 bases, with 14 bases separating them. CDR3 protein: CASMPGPFNQPQHF. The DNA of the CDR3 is TGTGCCAGCATGCCGGGACCTTTTAATCAGCCCCAGCATTTT.

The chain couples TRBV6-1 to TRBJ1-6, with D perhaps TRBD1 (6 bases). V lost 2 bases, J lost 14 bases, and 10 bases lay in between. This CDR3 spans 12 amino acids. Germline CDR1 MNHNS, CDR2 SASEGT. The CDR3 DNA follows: TGTGCCAGCAGTGAAAGGGGGGTCACCCTCCACTTT. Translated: CASSERGVTLHF.

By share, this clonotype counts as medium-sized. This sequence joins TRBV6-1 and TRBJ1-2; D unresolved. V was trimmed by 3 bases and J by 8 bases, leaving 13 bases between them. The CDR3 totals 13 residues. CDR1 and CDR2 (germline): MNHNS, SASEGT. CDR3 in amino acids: CASSDGPSRGYTF. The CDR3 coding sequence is TGTGCCAGCAGTGACGGCCCCTCCAGGGGCTACACCTTC.

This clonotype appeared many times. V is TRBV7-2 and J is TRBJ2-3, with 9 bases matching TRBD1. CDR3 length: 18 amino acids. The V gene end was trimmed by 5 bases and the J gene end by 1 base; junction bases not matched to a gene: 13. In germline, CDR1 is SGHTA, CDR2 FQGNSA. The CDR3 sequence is CASSLRPGTGTGTDTQYF. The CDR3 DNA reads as TGTGCCAGCAGCCTCCGTCCCGGGACAGGGACCGGCACAGATACGCAGTATTTT.

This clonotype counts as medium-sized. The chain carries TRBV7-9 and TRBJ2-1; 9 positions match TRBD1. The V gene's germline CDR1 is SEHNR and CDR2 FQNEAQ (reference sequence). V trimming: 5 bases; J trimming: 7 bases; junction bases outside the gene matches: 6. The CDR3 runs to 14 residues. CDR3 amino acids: CASSPGQGTNEQFF. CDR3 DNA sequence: TGTGCCAGCAGCCCGGGACAGGGAACGAATGAGCAGTTCTTC.